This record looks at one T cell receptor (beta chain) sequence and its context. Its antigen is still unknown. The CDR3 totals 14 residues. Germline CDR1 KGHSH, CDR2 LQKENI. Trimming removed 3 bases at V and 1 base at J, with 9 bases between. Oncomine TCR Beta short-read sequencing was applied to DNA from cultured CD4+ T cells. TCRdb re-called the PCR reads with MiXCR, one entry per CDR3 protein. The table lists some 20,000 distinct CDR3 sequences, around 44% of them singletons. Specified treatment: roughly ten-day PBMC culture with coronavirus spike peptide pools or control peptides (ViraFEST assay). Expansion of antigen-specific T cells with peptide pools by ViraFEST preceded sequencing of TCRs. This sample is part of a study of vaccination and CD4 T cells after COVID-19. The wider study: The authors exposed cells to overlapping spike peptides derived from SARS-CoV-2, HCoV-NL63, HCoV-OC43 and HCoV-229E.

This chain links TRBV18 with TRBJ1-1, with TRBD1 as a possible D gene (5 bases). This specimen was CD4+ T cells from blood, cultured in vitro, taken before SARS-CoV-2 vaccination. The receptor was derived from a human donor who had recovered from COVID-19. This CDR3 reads CASSPSRGNTEAFF. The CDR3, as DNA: TGTGCCAGCTCACCGTCAAGGGGGAACACTGAAGCTTTCTTT. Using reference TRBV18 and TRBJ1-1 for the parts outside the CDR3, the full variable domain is NAGVMQNPRHLVRRRGQEARLRCSPMKGHSHVYWYRQLPEEGLKFMVYLQKENIIDESGMPKERFSAEFPKEGPSILRIQQVVRGDSAAYFCASSPSRGNTEAFFGQGTRLTVV.